This is a list of T cell receptor beta chains from one sample in a study of CD8 T cells in Susac syndrome. TCRdb re-derived calls from the immunoSEQ multiplex PCR reads in MiXCR, one entry per CDR3 protein. The sample carries 180,000 or so distinct CDR3 sequences, roughly 94% recorded once. Sequencing input: CD4+ T cells from PBMCs. These receptors came from a human donor in good health. The CDR3 runs from the conserved cysteine through the conserved F or W. Fields, in order: J gene, V gene, clone size, D gene, CDR3 protein, CDR3 DNA. A D gene is named only where the DNA matches it firmly. Some rows mark clone size as missing; the rest say once, few, many or name a class of expanded clone.

j_call: TRBJ1-2
v_call: TRBV14
clone_size: NA
d_call: NA
cdr3_aa: CASSPPTVPYGYTF
cdr3_nt: TGTGCCAGCAGCCCGCCGACAGTTCCCTATGGCTACACCTTC

j_call: TRBJ2-5
v_call: TRBV7-2
clone_size: NA
d_call: NA
cdr3_aa: CASSQGTSGETQYF
cdr3_nt: TGTGCCAGCAGCCAAGGGACGTCGGGAGAGACCCAGTACTTC

j_call: TRBJ1-5
v_call: TRBV11-2
clone_size: once
d_call: NA
cdr3_aa: CASSLAGDNQPQHF
cdr3_nt: TGTGCCAGCAGCTTAGCCGGGGATAATCAGCCCCAGCATTTT

j_call: TRBJ2-3
v_call: TRBV29-1
clone_size: few
d_call: NA
cdr3_aa: CSVEEGDTQYF
cdr3_nt: TGCAGCGTTGAAGAGGGAGATACGCAGTATTTT

j_call: TRBJ2-7
v_call: TRBV21-1
clone_size: NA
d_call: NA
cdr3_aa: CASSRVGPYEQYF
cdr3_nt: TGTGCCAGCAGCAGGGTGGGTCCCTACGAGCAGTACTTC

j_call: TRBJ1-5
v_call: TRBV5-4
clone_size: NA
d_call: NA
cdr3_aa: CASSAGGGNQPQHF
cdr3_nt: TGTGCCAGCAGCGCGGGAGGTGGCAATCAGCCCCAGCATTTT

j_call: TRBJ2-7
v_call: TRBV9
clone_size: NA
d_call: TRBD2
cdr3_aa: CASSVGAGVKAGGGEQYF
cdr3_nt: TGTGCCAGCAGCGTAGGTGCGGGCGTAAAAGCGGGAGGTGGCGAGCAGTACTTC

j_call: TRBJ2-5
v_call: TRBV15
clone_size: NA
d_call: NA
cdr3_aa: CATSRNQETQYF
cdr3_nt: TGTGCCACCAGCAGAAACCAAGAGACCCAGTACTTC

j_call: TRBJ2-3
v_call: TRBV7-2
clone_size: NA
d_call: NA
cdr3_aa: CASSRERDRDTQYF
cdr3_nt: TGTGCCAGCAGCCGAGAGCGGGACAGAGATACGCAGTATTTT

j_call: TRBJ2-3
v_call: TRBV11-2
clone_size: NA
d_call: NA
cdr3_aa: CASSFTAGNTDTQYF
cdr3_nt: TGTGCCAGCAGCTTTACGGCAGGGAACACAGATACGCAGTATTTT

j_call: TRBJ2-3
v_call: TRBV29-1
clone_size: NA
d_call: NA
cdr3_aa: CSGAPTGRETDTQYF
cdr3_nt: TGCAGCGGTGCACCGACAGGGAGGGAAACAGATACGCAGTATTTT

j_call: TRBJ2-1
v_call: TRBV15
clone_size: NA
d_call: TRBD2
cdr3_aa: CATSREPMLGLGNNEQFF
cdr3_nt: TGTGCCACCAGCAGAGAGCCCATGCTGGGACTAGGGAACAATGAGCAGTTCTTC

j_call: TRBJ2-3
v_call: TRBV20-1
clone_size: NA
d_call: NA
cdr3_aa: CSATPRGPSTDTQYF
cdr3_nt: TGCAGTGCCACCCCACGGGGGCCTAGCACAGATACGCAGTATTTT

j_call: TRBJ1-1
v_call: TRBV5-4
clone_size: NA
d_call: NA
cdr3_aa: CASSSISRPTEAFF
cdr3_nt: TGTGCCAGCAGCTCCATATCCCGGCCGACTGAAGCTTTCTTT

j_call: TRBJ2-3
v_call: TRBV7-3
clone_size: once
d_call: NA
cdr3_aa: CASSPSRDTSTDTQYF
cdr3_nt: TGTGCCAGCAGCCCAAGCCGGGACACTAGCACAGATACGCAGTATTTT

j_call: TRBJ2-1
v_call: TRBV5-4
clone_size: NA
d_call: NA
cdr3_aa: CASSLPERPSYNEQFF
cdr3_nt: TGTGCCAGCAGCCTGCCGGAGCGACCCTCCTACAATGAGCAGTTCTTC

j_call: TRBJ1-1
v_call: TRBV12-3/TRBV12-4
clone_size: NA
d_call: NA
cdr3_aa: CASTLRMGTEAFF
cdr3_nt: TGTGCCAGCACCCTCAGGATGGGCACTGAAGCTTTCTTT

j_call: TRBJ2-1
v_call: TRBV20-1
clone_size: NA
d_call: NA
cdr3_aa: CSASSSLSSYNEQFF
cdr3_nt: TGCAGTGCTAGCTCGTCACTGAGCTCCTACAATGAGCAGTTCTTC

j_call: TRBJ2-3
v_call: TRBV6-6
clone_size: once
d_call: NA
cdr3_aa: CASSRRIDTQYF
cdr3_nt: TGTGCCAGCAGCCGACGGATAGATACGCAGTATTTT

j_call: TRBJ2-3
v_call: TRBV27
clone_size: NA
d_call: TRBD1
cdr3_aa: CASSEDRSTDTQYF
cdr3_nt: TGTGCCTCGTCGGAGGACAGGAGCACAGATACGCAGTATTTT

j_call: TRBJ1-1
v_call: TRBV27
clone_size: NA
d_call: NA
cdr3_aa: CASSLTVYTEAFF
cdr3_nt: TGTGCCAGCAGTTTAACAGTCTACACTGAAGCTTTCTTT

j_call: TRBJ2-7
v_call: TRBV29-1
clone_size: NA
d_call: TRBD1
cdr3_aa: CSATGDYEQYF
cdr3_nt: TGCAGCGCAACAGGGGACTACGAGCAGTACTTC

j_call: TRBJ1-2
v_call: TRBV4-3
clone_size: NA
d_call: NA
cdr3_aa: CASSQDRRGGGYTF
cdr3_nt: TGCGCCAGCAGCCAAGATCGCCGTGGCGGAGGCTACACCTTC

j_call: TRBJ1-1
v_call: TRBV28
clone_size: NA
d_call: NA
cdr3_aa: CASSIDRLEAFF
cdr3_nt: TGTGCCAGCAGTATCGACAGGCTTGAAGCTTTCTTT

j_call: TRBJ2-7
v_call: TRBV15
clone_size: NA
d_call: TRBD1
cdr3_aa: CATSRGDSAYEQYF
cdr3_nt: TGTGCCACCAGCAGAGGGGACAGCGCCTACGAGCAGTACTTC

j_call: TRBJ2-3
v_call: TRBV7-2
clone_size: NA
d_call: TRBD2
cdr3_aa: CASSLTSGRTDTQYF
cdr3_nt: TGTGCCAGCAGCTTGACTAGCGGGAGAACAGATACGCAGTATTTT

j_call: TRBJ2-3
v_call: TRBV11-2
clone_size: NA
d_call: TRBD2
cdr3_aa: CASSFTAGAMDTQYF
cdr3_nt: TGTGCCAGCAGCTTTACAGCGGGAGCTATGGATACGCAGTATTTT

j_call: TRBJ2-1
v_call: TRBV3-1
clone_size: NA
d_call: TRBD2
cdr3_aa: CASSQDAGGTSARNEQFF
cdr3_nt: TGTGCCAGCAGCCAGGATGCCGGGGGGACTAGCGCCAGGAATGAGCAGTTCTTC

j_call: TRBJ2-3
v_call: TRBV29-1
clone_size: NA
d_call: NA
cdr3_aa: CSVVSRGDTQYF
cdr3_nt: TGCAGCGTTGTATCTCGAGGGGATACGCAGTATTTT